This T cell receptor beta chain was found in a study of OX40 agonist ivuxolimab in advanced cancers. Whole-study findings and limits: Among the lowest levels of clonal expansion were found in partial responders at 0.1-3.0 mg/kg. Low normalized clonal expansion also occurred in some nonresponding patients.

Sampled blood was obtained at baseline, cycle 4 day 1, and cycle 7 day 1. The V segment lost 1 base and the J segment 1 base; nucleotides outside the gene matches: 6. Germline-derived CDR1 and CDR2 are SEHNR and FQNEAQ (reference sequence). This CDR3 has 17 residues. About this clone: What it binds is unknown.

Clones were sequenced by immunoSEQ multiplex PCR, and TCRdb holds only the in-frame ones, with some missing. The repertoire holds about 47,000 clones, with roughly 85% as singletons. This sequence joins TRBV7-9 and TRBJ2-1; 8 positions agree with TRBD2. Sequences were derived from CD4+ or CD8+ T cells sorted from blood, sampled in a trial of the OX40 agonist ivuxolimab. This sequence was found in an adult with an advanced solid tumor such as melanoma, head and neck, liver or kidney cancer. The CDR3 sequence: CASSLGPAGGSYNEQFF. In nucleotides, the CDR3 is TGTGCCAGCAGCTTAGGTCCCGCGGGAGGTTCCTACAATGAGCAGTTCTTC.